Presented here are 3 T cell receptor beta chains from one specimen sequenced in a study of blood T cell repertoires in COVID-19. Profiling relied on immunoSEQ multiplex PCR, and the TCRdb table lists in-frame clones only, not all of them. The table records about 270,000 clones, 85% to 90% of them present only once. The material sequenced was PBMCs or T cells enriched from blood (not recorded which). The source of these receptors is a man younger than 35 who had recovered from COVID-19.

V gene TRBV30 combines with J gene TRBJ1-2; weak D call: TRBD1 (6 bases). Trimming took off 3 bases at V and 4 bases at J, with 9 bases between the two ends. CDR1 and CDR2 from the germline V gene are GTSNPN and SVGIG (reference sequence). The CDR3 has 12 residues. The CDR3 DNA reads as TGTGCCTGGAGCAGGGGAACCTATGGCTACACCTTC. It is translated as CAWSRGTYGYTF.

The chain carries TRBV10-1 and TRBJ2-5, with 7 bases aligning to TRBD1. Germline V lookup: CDR1 WNHNN, CDR2 SYGVQD (reference sequence). The CDR3 loop spans 21 amino acids. V trimming: 6 bases; J trimming: 7 bases; junction bases outside the gene matches: 32. This CDR3 reads CASSPLFPDRLGVTFLGTQYF. The DNA for the CDR3 is TGCGCCAGCAGCCCTCTATTCCCGGACAGGTTGGGGGTTACTTTTTTGGGGACCCAGTACTTC.

The chain uses TRBV23-1 and TRBJ2-7; 8 nucleotides align to TRBD2. TRBV23-1 is given ORF status, its function remaining uncertain. This CDR3 comprises 11 residues. Trimming cost V 6 bases and J 5 bases; bases outside gene matches: 0. CDR3 DNA: TGCGCCAGCAGGGGACTAGACGAGCAGTACTTC. Translation gives CASRGLDEQYF.